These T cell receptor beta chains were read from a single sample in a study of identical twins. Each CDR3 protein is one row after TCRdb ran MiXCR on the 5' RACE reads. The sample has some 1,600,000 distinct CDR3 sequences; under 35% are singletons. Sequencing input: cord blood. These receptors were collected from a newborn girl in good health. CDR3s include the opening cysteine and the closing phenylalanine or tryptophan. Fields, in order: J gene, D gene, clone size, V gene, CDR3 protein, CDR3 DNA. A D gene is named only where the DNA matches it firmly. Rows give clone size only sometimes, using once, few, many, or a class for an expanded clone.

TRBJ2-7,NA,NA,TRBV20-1,CSAILAGTRSYEQYF,TGCAGTGCAATATTGGCCGGGACACGGTCCTACGAGCAGTACTTC
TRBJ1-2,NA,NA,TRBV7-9,CASSLDITSNYGCTF,TGTGCCAGCAGCTTAGATATTACATCTAACTATGGCTGCACCTTC
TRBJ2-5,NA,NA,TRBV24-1,CATSDFVGSQETQYF,TGTGCCACCAGTGATTTCGTCGGCAGTCAAGAGACCCAGTACTTC
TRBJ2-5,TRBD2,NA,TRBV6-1,CASNRLAGGETQYF,TGTGCCAGCAATAGACTAGCGGGAGGCGAGACCCAGTACTTC
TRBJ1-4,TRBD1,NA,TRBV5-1,CASSYYRGANEKLFF,TGCGCCAGCAGCTATTACAGGGGGGCTAATGAAAAACTGTTTTTT
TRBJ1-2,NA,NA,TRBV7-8,CASSLNSARGSRGYTF,TGTGCCAGCAGCTTAAATTCGGCCAGGGGATCGCGCGGCTACACCTTC
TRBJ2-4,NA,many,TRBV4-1,CASSRLAIPLAKNIQYF,TGCGCCAGCAGCCGCCTTGCTATTCCGCTAGCCAAAAACATTCAGTACTTC
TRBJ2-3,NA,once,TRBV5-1,CASSLEGGITDTQYF,TGCGCCAGCAGCTTAGAGGGGGGGATCACAGATACGCAGTATTTT
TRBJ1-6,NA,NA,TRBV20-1,CSAPKRGNSPLHF,TGCAGTGCTCCTAAAAGGGGAAATTCACCCCTCCACTTT
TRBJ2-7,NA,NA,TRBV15,CATSLLPSYEQYF,TGTGCCACCAGCTTATTGCCGTCCTACGAGCAGTACTTC
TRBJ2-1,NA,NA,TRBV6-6,CASSYPQFF,TGTGCCAGCAGTTACCCGCAGTTCTTC
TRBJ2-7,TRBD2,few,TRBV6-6,CASSYGTSGMLCEQYF,TGTGCCAGCAGTTACGGGACTAGCGGGATGTTATGCGAGCAGTACTTC
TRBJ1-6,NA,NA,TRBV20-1,CSARDLGTEYNSPLHF,TGCAGTGCTAGAGATCTAGGGACCGAGTATAATTCACCCCTCCACTTT
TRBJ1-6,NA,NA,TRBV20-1,CSASRRDGYNSPLHF,TGCAGTGCTAGCCGCCGGGACGGCTATAATTCACCCCTCCACTTT
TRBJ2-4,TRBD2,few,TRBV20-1,CSATRGGSAKNIQYF,TGCAGTGCTACCCGGGGGGGGAGCGCCAAAAACATTCAGTACTTC
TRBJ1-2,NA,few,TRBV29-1,CSVGGGYHGYTF,TGCAGCGTTGGTGGGGGGTATCATGGCTACACCTTC
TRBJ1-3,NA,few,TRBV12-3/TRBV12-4,CASSLPHYAQGYSGNTIYF,TGTGCCAGCAGTTTACCCCACTATGCACAGGGTTACTCTGGAAACACCATATATTTT
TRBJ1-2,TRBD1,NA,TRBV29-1,CSVEGTGANYGYTF,TGCAGCGTTGAAGGGACAGGAGCTAACTATGGCTACACCTTC
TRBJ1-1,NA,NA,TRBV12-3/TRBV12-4,CASSFPGVFISNTEAFF,TGTGCCAGCAGTTTCCCAGGCGTTTTCATTTCGAACACTGAAGCTTTCTTT
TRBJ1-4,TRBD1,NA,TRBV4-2,CASSQAPTGVNEKLFF,TGTGCCAGCAGCCAAGCCCCGACAGGGGTTAATGAAAAACTGTTTTTT
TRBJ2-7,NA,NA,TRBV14,CASSQDFWGRYEQYF,TGTGCCAGCAGCCAAGATTTCTGGGGGCGATACGAGCAGTACTTC
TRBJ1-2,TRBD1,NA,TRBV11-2,CASSSNRGRGGGYTF,TGTGCCAGCAGCTCGAACAGGGGGCGCGGGGGTGGCTACACCTTC
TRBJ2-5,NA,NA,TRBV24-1,CATSDFRGDEQYF,TGTGCCACCAGTGATTTCCGTGGGGATGAGCAGTACTTC
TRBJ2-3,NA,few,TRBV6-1,CASSERRASTDTQYF,TGTGCCAGCAGTGAAAGGCGGGCTTCCACAGATACGCAGTATTTT
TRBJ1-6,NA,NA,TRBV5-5,CASSLAAGNSPLHF,TGTGCCAGCAGCTTGGCGGCGGGCAATTCACCCCTCCACTTT
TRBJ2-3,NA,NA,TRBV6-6,CASSYIGADTQYF,TGTGCCAGCAGTTACATAGGCGCAGATACGCAGTATTTT
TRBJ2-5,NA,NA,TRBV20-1,CSATTRKETQYF,TGCAGTGCTACGACTAGGAAAGAGACCCAGTACTTC
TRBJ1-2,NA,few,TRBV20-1,CSARAQGRNGYTF,TGCAGTGCTAGAGCCCAGGGGAGGAATGGCTACACCTTC
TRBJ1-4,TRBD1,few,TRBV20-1,CSAFGQGGEKLFF,TGCAGTGCTTTTGGACAGGGGGGTGAAAAACTGTTTTTT
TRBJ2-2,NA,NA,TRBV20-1,CSAGIPGELFF,TGCAGTGCTGGGATCCCCGGGGAGCTGTTTTTT
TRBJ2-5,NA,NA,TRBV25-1,CASSEWGGASNEQYF,TGTGCCAGCAGTGAGTGGGGGGGGGCCTCCAATGAGCAGTACTTC
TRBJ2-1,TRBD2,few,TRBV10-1,CASSDLGLAYDNEQFF,TGCGCCAGCAGTGACCTGGGACTAGCGTACGACAATGAGCAGTTCTTC
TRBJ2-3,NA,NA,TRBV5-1,CASSLAQARADTQYF,TGCGCCAGCAGCTTGGCGCAGGCAAGAGCAGATACGCAGTATTTT
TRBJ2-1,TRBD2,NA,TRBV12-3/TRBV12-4,CASSRGLAGGHEQFF,TGTGCCAGCAGCCGGGGACTAGCGGGAGGGCATGAGCAGTTCTTC
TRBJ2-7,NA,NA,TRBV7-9,CASSLGRWAVYEQYF,TGTGCCAGCAGCTTAGGCCGGTGGGCCGTCTACGAGCAGTACTTC